A single sample gave rise to the 17 T cell receptor beta chains below, sequenced in a study of cytomegalovirus exposure and HLA in healthy donors. PCR amplification relied on 60 Vbeta primers (plus 13 Jbeta primers). Sequenced by immunoSEQ multiplex PCR; TCRdb stores in-frame clones only, minus some. Among more than 90,000 clones, less than 80% were seen once, and the ten largest hold roughly 4.3%. The sample comprised PBMCs. These receptors were obtained from a woman aged 40 to 49 in good health and CMV-seropositive.

The V gene is TRBV18, the J gene TRBJ2-2; no clear D. V was trimmed by 1 base and J by 0 bases, leaving 6 bases between them. The CDR3 spans 15 residues. Germline V lookup: CDR1 KGHSH, CDR2 LQKENI. The CDR3, as DNA: TGTGCCAGCTCACCACGGGCCTCGAACACCGGGGAGCTGTTTTTT. This translates into CASSPRASNTGELFF.

This sequence joins TRBV15 and TRBJ1-1, with TRBD1 matching 9 bases. The germline V gene encodes CDR1 LNHNV and CDR2 YYDKDF (reference sequence). The CDR3 covers 15 residues. The V gene end was trimmed by 6 bases and the J gene end by 1 base; junction bases not matched to a gene: 6. The CDR3, as DNA: TGTGCCACCAGAAGGGGACAGGGTCCGAACACTGAAGCTTTCTTT. It translates to CATRRGQGPNTEAFF.

The chain links TRBV11-3 to TRBJ1-1, with TRBD1 matching 8 bases. This CDR3 region has 14 residues. Germline CDR1 is SGHNT and CDR2 is YENEEA. The V and J ends lost 1 base and 10 bases, in that order; junction bases with no gene match: 8. CDR3 in DNA: TGTGCCAGCAGCTTAGTCGGCCAGGGGGCGGCAGCTTTCTTT. Amino acids: CASSLVGQGAAAFF. Filled out from reference TRBV11-3 and TRBJ1-1, the complete variable domain reads EAGVVQSPRYKIIEKKQPVAFWCNPISGHNTLYWYLQNLGQGPELLIRYENEEAVDDSQLPKDRFSAERLKGVDSTLKIQPAELGDSAVYLCASSLVGQGAAAFFGQGTRLTVV.

The J gene is TRBJ2-3, the V gene TRBV28; 7 positions agree with TRBD1. In germline, CDR1 is MDHEN, CDR2 SYDVKM. V lost 5 bases, J lost 9 bases, and 5 bases stayed unmatched. The CDR3 totals 12 residues. The CDR3 sequence is CASSDRVETQYF. For the CDR3, the DNA is TGTGCCAGCAGTGACAGGGTCGAAACGCAGTATTTT.

The chain has TRBV2 and TRBJ1-2; D is ambiguous. CDR1 and CDR2 (germline): SNHLY, FYNNEI. V was trimmed by 7 bases and J by 5 bases, leaving 17 bases between them. The CDR3 covers 14 residues. The CDR3 reads CASKATFMNYGYTF. The CDR3 region has the DNA TGTGCCAGCAAGGCGACATTCATGAATTATGGCTACACCTTC. Full variable domain (remainder filled in from reference TRBV2 and TRBJ1-2): EPEVTQTPSHQVTQMGQEVILRCVPISNHLYFYWYRQILGQKVEFLVSFYNNEISEKSEIFDDQFSVERPDGSNFTLKIRSTKLEDSAMYFCASKATFMNYGYTFGSGTRLTVV.

The rearrangement joins TRBV9 to TRBJ2-5, with 12 nucleotides matching TRBD2. The CDR3 covers 15 residues. CDR1 SGDLS and CDR2 YYNGEE come from the germline V gene. V lost 2 bases and J lost 5; bases outside the gene matches: 4. The CDR3 DNA is TGTGCCAGCAGCGTGACTAGCGGGAGTTTTGAGACCCAGTACTTC. This sequence encodes CASSVTSGSFETQYF.

In its sample, this clone was seen once. V and J are TRBV9 and TRBJ2-3, with 12 bases identical to TRBD2. This CDR3 region has 18 residues. J was trimmed by 3 bases and V by 4 bases; bases with no gene match: 12. Germline values: CDR1 SGDLS, CDR2 YYNGEE. CDR3: CASSSGLAGLIRTDTQYF. DNA for the CDR3: TGTGCCAGCAGCTCCGGACTAGCGGGACTAATTCGGACAGATACGCAGTATTTT.

The chain combines TRBV18 with TRBJ1-1, with a possible D match to TRBD1 (6 bases). Germline CDR1 and CDR2: KGHSH and LQKENI. CDR3 length equals 14 residues. Trimming took off 3 bases at V and 6 bases at J, with 14 bases between the two ends. The chain's CDR3 is CASSPGRGSAEAFF. The CDR3 bases are TGTGCCAGCTCACCGGGTAGGGGGTCGGCTGAAGCTTTCTTT. The full variable domain, with the rest looked up from reference TRBV18 and TRBJ1-1, is NAGVMQNPRHLVRRRGQEARLRCSPMKGHSHVYWYRQLPEEGLKFMVYLQKENIIDESGMPKERFSAEFPKEGPSILRIQQVVRGDSAAYFCASSPGRGSAEAFFGQGTRLTVV.

The table lists this clone with a few counts. The chain is built from TRBV5-8 and TRBJ2-4; 14 bases align to TRBD2. This CDR3 contains 17 residues. V was clipped by 4 bases and J by 4 bases; unmatched bases: 7. In germline, CDR1 is SGHTS, CDR2 YDEGEE. This CDR3 is CASSRGLAGVGKNIQYF. The DNA for the CDR3 is TGTGCCAGCAGCAGGGGACTAGCGGGAGTAGGTAAAAACATTCAGTACTTC.

This clone was found a few times. This CDR3 is CASSEGGPFTEAFF. The CDR3, as DNA: TGTGCCAGCAGTGAAGGGGGGCCTTTCACTGAAGCTTTCTTT. The chain recombines TRBV2 with TRBJ1-1, with a possible D match to TRBD1 (6 bases). Trimming removed 1 base from V and 4 bases from J, with 10 bases in between. This CDR3 has 14 residues. Looked up from germline, CDR1 is SNHLY and CDR2 is FYNNEI.

This chain connects TRBV6-6 to TRBJ1-2, with TRBD1 matching over 11 bases. This CDR3 has 13 residues. In germline, CDR1 is MNHNY, CDR2 SVGAGI (reference sequence). With V trimmed by 6 bases and J by 7 bases, 4 bases remained unmatched. CDR3: CASRPGQGAGYTF. In nucleotides, the CDR3 is TGTGCCAGCAGACCCGGACAGGGGGCTGGCTACACCTTC.

This sequence joins TRBV11-3 and TRBJ1-2, with 7 bases that match TRBD1. Losses at the gene ends were 5 bases for V and 0 bases for J; bases not matched to a gene: 6. CDR1 is SGHNT, CDR2 YENEEA, per germline. The CDR3 has 15 amino acids. The CDR3 reads CASSAWDSPNYGYTF. As DNA, the CDR3 is TGTGCCAGCAGCGCCTGGGACAGCCCTAACTATGGCTACACCTTC.

The V and J genes are TRBV7-2 and TRBJ2-7; TRBD1 matches 10 bases. The CDR3 totals 14 residues. Germline CDR1 is SGHTA and CDR2 is FQGNSA. With 3 bases clipped from V and 4 bases from J, the junction kept 3 bases outside the gene matches. CDR3 nucleotides: TGTGCCAGCAGCTTCTGGACAGGGGGATACGAGCAGTACTTC. It yields the protein CASSFWTGGYEQYF.

This chain joins TRBV28 and TRBJ1-1; 10 nucleotides agree with TRBD1. The CDR3 runs to 13 residues. Germline CDR1 reads MDHEN; CDR2 reads SYDVKM. The junction had 2 bases not matched to a gene; V was cut back by 7 bases and J by 3 bases. DNA of the CDR3: TGTGCCAGCAAAGGACAGGGGGACACTGAAGCTTTCTTT. Translation: CASKGQGDTEAFF.

The rearrangement links TRBV18 to TRBJ1-1; the D gene is possibly TRBD1 (6 bases). V was clipped by 2 bases and J by 0 bases, with 13 bases between them. CDR1 and CDR2 from the germline V gene are KGHSH and LQKENI. The CDR3 sequence is 16 residues long. The CDR3 reads CASSPIRGSLNTEAFF. The CDR3 DNA sequence: TGTGCCAGCTCACCAATCAGGGGCTCCTTGAACACTGAAGCTTTCTTT.

V is TRBV4-1 and J is TRBJ2-5; TRBD2 matches 7 bases. The CDR3 totals 18 residues. Germline-derived CDR1 and CDR2 are MGHRA and YSYEKL. V lost 1 base to trimming and J lost 5 bases; unmatched junction nucleotides: 16. The chain's CDR3 is CASSQGRPGRAWWETQYF. As DNA, the CDR3 is TGCGCCAGCAGCCAAGGAAGACCGGGGAGGGCGTGGTGGGAGACCCAGTACTTC.

The chain recombines TRBV27 with TRBJ2-6; 9 bases are shared with TRBD2. The CDR3 is 18 amino acids. J was trimmed by 2 bases and V by 5 bases; bases with no gene match: 10. Germline V CDR1 and CDR2: MNHEY, SMNVEV (reference sequence). The CDR3 sequence: CASSPGREGRPGANVLTF. The CDR3 DNA reads as TGTGCCAGCAGTCCAGGGCGGGAGGGAAGGCCTGGGGCCAACGTCCTGACTTTC.